This TCR beta chain was found in a study of T cell repertoires in cytomegalovirus infection. Overall study: Shared public TCR beta signatures pointed to both CMV infection and a matching HLA type.

Trimming cost V 7 bases and J 6 bases; bases outside gene matches: 11. Germline V gene sequence: CDR1 LNHDA, CDR2 SQIVND (reference sequence). This CDR3 region has 15 residues. Turning to this clonotype: Its antigen remains unknown.

Study results and caveats: CMV carriers having the relevant HLA were flagged by cumulative public TCR beta family frequency. The ex vivo response showed dominance by HLA-C-restricted CMV-specific TCR beta clonotypes.

TCRdb reanalysed the reads using MiXCR and keeps one entry per CDR3 protein. The table shows some 920,000 distinct CDR3 sequences, with around 32% occurring only once. The sample here was cultured CD8+ T cells from PBMCs, taken from culture after CMV antigen stimulation. The origin of this receptor is a human donor in good health (CMV status not recorded). Some clones in this sample may be carry-over from other donors' samples. The chain joins TRBV19 to TRBJ2-1; 8 nucleotides line up with TRBD1. The CDR3 coding sequence is TGTGCCAGTAATATCACGAGACAGGGGCTCAATGAGCAGTTCTTC. Protein: CASNITRQGLNEQFF.